The next 13 T cell receptor beta chains were all read from a single sample in a study of blood T cell repertoires in COVID-19. Assay: immunoSEQ multiplex PCR; the TCRdb copy retains only in-frame clones and omits some. Seen here are roughly 100,000 clones, around 90% observed once, and the top ten hold approximately 3%. Sequenced material: peripheral blood. These receptors came from a man aged 50 to 60 in a cohort sampled during active COVID-19.

Only a few counts were recorded for this clone. V usage is TRBV7-2 and J usage is TRBJ1-2; perhaps TRBD1 as D (5 bases). The CDR3 is 14 residues long. V was shortened by 0 bases and J by 3 bases, with 8 bases between the two germline ends. Germline V CDR1 and CDR2: SGHTA, FQGNSA. In DNA, the CDR3 is TGTGCCAGCAGCTTAGCGCAGGGTGACTATGGCTACACCTTC. It yields the protein CASSLAQGDYGYTF.

The CDR3, as DNA: TGTGCCAGCAGTTTTCCAGGCAACGACCACTGGCTTAATGAAAAACTGTTTTTT. Translation gives CASSFPGNDHWLNEKLFF. V is TRBV6-2 or TRBV6-3 and J is TRBJ1-4; no clear D. This CDR3 is built from 18 residues. V was shortened by 4 bases and J by 4 bases, with 22 bases between the two germline ends. Germline CDR1 and CDR2: MNHEY and SVGEGT.

The chain couples TRBV7-7 to TRBJ1-3; 8 bases are a match to TRBD1. The V gene's germline CDR1 is SSHAT and CDR2 FNYEAQ (reference sequence). CDR3 size: 15 residues. V lost 5 bases, J lost 1 base, and 4 bases stayed unmatched. CDR3 DNA sequence: TGTGCCAGCAGCCGGGACAGGTCTTCTGGAAACACCATATATTTT. As protein: CASSRDRSSGNTIYF.

The CDR3 reads CASSLGPTGANTEAFF. The CDR3 DNA follows: TGCGCCAGCAGCTTGGGCCCCACAGGGGCGAACACTGAAGCTTTCTTT. The V and J genes are TRBV5-1 and TRBJ1-1; 7 bases are shared with TRBD1. V trimming: 0 bases; J trimming: 1 base; junction bases outside the gene matches: 6. The CDR3 consists of 16 residues. Germline V gene lookup returns CDR1 SGHRS and CDR2 YFSETQ.

The chain carries TRBV12-3 or TRBV12-4 and TRBJ1-2; D is ambiguous. The CDR3 covers 13 residues. V was clipped by 1 base and J by 5 bases, with 8 bases between them. The DNA of the CDR3 is TGTGCCAGCAGTTTAGTACAGACGTATGGCTACACCTTC. Translating it yields CASSLVQTYGYTF.

The chain couples TRBV24-1 to TRBJ2-2; TRBD1 matches at 7 bases. J lost 6 bases, V lost 2 bases, and 8 bases had no gene match. The CDR3 runs 16 residues. Germline V gene data show CDR1 as KGHDR and CDR2 as SFDVKD. This chain's CDR3 is CATSDYRDSAAGELFF. DNA for the CDR3: TGTGCCACCAGTGATTATCGGGACAGCGCTGCCGGGGAGCTGTTTTTT.

This clone came up once. This chain connects TRBV3-1 (or the pseudogene TRBV3-2) to TRBJ2-3; 13 bases line up with TRBD2. This CDR3 has 18 amino acids. CDR1 LGHDT and CDR2 YNNKEL come from the germline V gene (reference sequence). With V trimmed by 1 base and J by 5 bases, 9 bases remained unmatched. In DNA form, the CDR3 reads TGTGCCAGCAGCCAAGCTGGGACTAGCGGGGTACCGGAAGATACGCAGTATTTT. It specifies CASSQAGTSGVPEDTQYF.

Concerning this clone: The junction does not match germline at one end; this may be a read error. This chain connects TRBV5-1 to TRBJ2-2; 11 nucleotides align to TRBD1. This CDR3 is built from 13 residues. Germline V gives CDR1 SGHRS, CDR2 YFSETQ. The CDR3 DNA reads TGCGCCAGCAGCCGACCGGGACAGGGGGGGCTGTTTTTT. It translates to CASSRPGQGGLFF.

This chain joins TRBV18 and TRBJ1-4; 7 nucleotides agree with TRBD1. The CDR3 length is 18 residues. The V gene's germline CDR1 is KGHSH and CDR2 LQKENI. The V and J ends lost 1 base and 7 bases, in that order; junction bases with no gene match: 15. Here the CDR3 DNA reads TGTGCCAGCTCACCACTCGTGATAGGGGGCTCCGCAAGTGAAAAACTGTTTTTT. Protein product: CASSPLVIGGSASEKLFF.

This chain joins TRBV6-5 and TRBJ1-2; 9 bases map to TRBD1. CDR3 length equals 15 residues. Germline V lookup: CDR1 MNHEY, CDR2 SVGAGI. V trimming: 4 bases; J trimming: 8 bases; junction bases outside the gene matches: 11. This chain's CDR3 is CASSSSRDRVGGYTF. The CDR3 bases are TGTGCCAGCAGTTCCAGCCGGGACAGGGTAGGAGGCTACACCTTC.

The chain is built from TRBV7-2 and TRBJ2-1; 8 positions agree with TRBD2. Trimming at V came to 1 base and at J to 4 bases, leaving 6 bases not matched to a gene. The germline V gene has CDR1 SGHTA and CDR2 FQGNSA. The length of the CDR3 is 16 residues. The CDR3 DNA reads TGTGCCAGCAGCTTAGTCCCAGCGGGGGTTTACAATGAGCAGTTCTTC. Translating it yields CASSLVPAGVYNEQFF.

The chain joins TRBV11-3 to TRBJ2-2, with 8 bases that match TRBD2. V was clipped by 4 bases and J by 1 base; unmatched bases: 5. Germline V gives CDR1 SGHNT, CDR2 YENEEA. This CDR3 comprises 16 residues. CDR3 amino acids: CASSSWLAGNTGELFF. The CDR3 coding sequence is TGTGCCAGCAGCTCCTGGCTAGCGGGGAACACCGGGGAGCTGTTTTTT.

This chain joins TRBV6-5 and TRBJ2-2; D possibly corresponds to TRBD1 (5 bases). The germline V gene encodes CDR1 MNHEY and CDR2 SVGAGI. V was clipped by 2 bases and J by 5 bases, with 12 bases between them. This CDR3 spans 15 amino acids. The CDR3: CASSYGQGRTGELFF. The CDR3, as DNA: TGTGCCAGCAGTTACGGGCAGGGAAGGACCGGGGAGCTGTTTTTT.